This entry concerns a single TCR beta chain. The antigen is not known. The sample comes from a study of beta chain features in type 1 diabetes. The entirety of the isolated RNA underwent reverse transcription, so expressed TCRB transcripts were sequenced. Libraries were prepared by immunoSEQ multiplex PCR; TCRdb keeps only in-frame clonotypes and omits some of them. Among more than 300,000 clones listed, roughly 9% were seen once. This CDR3 contains 13 residues. Trimming removed 3 bases at V and 5 bases at J, with 8 bases between. Per the germline V gene, CDR1 is SGHAT and CDR2 is FQNNGV. Notes on the study in general: Across all four CD4+ subsets, people with type 1 diabetes showed modestly shorter TCRB CDR3s. For cells with high TCR expression, cDNA sequencing could yield over-representation.

The clonotype comes from a man under 40 with type 1 diabetes. Source material: central memory CD4+ T cells from blood. The chain is built from TRBV11-2 and TRBJ2-1; D gene uncertain. As DNA, the CDR3 is TGTGCCAGCAGCTTGGACCCTAACAATGAGCAGTTCTTC. Its protein product is CASSLDPNNEQFF.